A single sample is the source of the 26 T cell receptor beta chains below, sequenced in a study of blood T cell repertoires in COVID-19. The data were produced by immunoSEQ multiplex PCR, yet TCRdb's version contains in-frame clones alone and is incomplete. The sample records 300,000 to 400,000 clones, roughly 90% being singletons. Sequencing used PBMCs or T cells enriched from blood (not recorded which). The source is a woman aged 25 to 39 who had been exposed to COVID-19.

This clone was seen only once. The chain has TRBV15 and TRBJ2-7; TRBD1 is a possible D gene (5 bases). The CDR3 has 15 residues. Trimming took off 0 bases at V and 5 bases at J, with 14 bases between the two ends. CDR1 LNHNV and CDR2 YYDKDF come from the germline V gene (reference sequence). CDR3 residues: CATSRDQGVGDEQYF. The CDR3 DNA is TGTGCCACCAGCAGAGATCAGGGCGTTGGGGACGAGCAGTACTTC.

The chain uses TRBV4-2 and TRBJ2-5, with 12 bases lining up with TRBD2. This CDR3 comprises 17 residues. The trim removed 3 bases at V and 3 bases at J, leaving 8 bases unmatched. CDR1 is LGHNA and CDR2 is YNFKEQ in the germline V gene. CDR3 sequence (DNA): TGTGCCAGCAGCCACGTTTATGGACTAGCGGGGAAAGAGACCCAGTACTTC. Protein sequence: CASSHVYGLAGKETQYF.

In this sample, this clone turned up a few times. J is TRBJ1-2 and V is TRBV4-1, with 7 bases lining up with TRBD1. This CDR3 comprises 17 residues. CDR1 MGHRA and CDR2 YSYEKL come from the germline V gene. V shed 4 bases, J shed 3 bases, and the junction held 14 bases outside the gene matches. This chain's CDR3 is CASSLGQGGLGDYGYTF. CDR3 in DNA: TGCGCCAGCAGCCTGGGGCAGGGGGGTCTTGGTGACTATGGCTACACCTTC.

J is TRBJ2-7 and V is TRBV3-1 (or the pseudogene TRBV3-2), with D possibly being TRBD2 (7 bases). The germline CDR1 and CDR2 sequences are LGHDT and YNNKEL (reference sequence). The CDR3 consists of 14 residues. V gave up 4 bases and J gave up 3 bases, with 13 bases separating them. CDR3 nucleotide sequence: TGTGCCAGCAGCCCGGGGGGCTGGGGCTACGAGCAGTACTTC. Translating gives CASSPGGWGYEQYF.

This rearrangement joins TRBV4-1 to TRBJ2-5, with D possibly TRBD2 on 6 matching bases. Trimming took off 0 bases at V and 5 bases at J, with 7 bases between the two ends. Germline CDR1 is MGHRA and CDR2 is YSYEKL. This CDR3 comprises 13 residues. CDR3 bases: TGCGCCAGCAGCCAAGATCGGGAGGAGACCCAGTACTTC. This sequence encodes CASSQDREETQYF.

The chain links TRBV7-8 to TRBJ2-1; 8 positions match TRBD1. CDR1 is SGHVS and CDR2 is FQNEAQ in the germline V gene. V lost 4 bases and J lost 8; bases outside the gene matches: 10. The CDR3 has 15 amino acids. Here the CDR3 reads CASSSWTGQGDEQFF. The CDR3 DNA reads TGTGCCAGCAGCTCCTGGACAGGGCAGGGCGATGAGCAGTTCTTC.

This clone was found a few times. The chain is built from TRBV10-3 and TRBJ1-5; D gene unclear. Trimming left V 2 bases short and J 4 bases short, with 9 bases between. The germline V gene has CDR1 ENHRY and CDR2 SYGVKD. This CDR3 has 14 residues. The CDR3 loop reads CAISEGRENQPQHF. The CDR3 DNA sequence: TGTGCCATCAGTGAGGGAAGGGAGAATCAGCCCCAGCATTTT.

The V and J genes are TRBV9 and TRBJ1-2; TRBD1 matches 7 bases. Trimming removed 3 bases from V and 3 bases from J; junction bases left unmatched: 14. CDR3 length: 17 amino acids. Per the germline V gene, CDR1 is SGDLS and CDR2 is YYNGEE. The CDR3, as DNA: TGTGCCAGCAGCGAGACGACAGGGACCCCTATCTACTATGGCTACACCTTC. It yields the protein CASSETTGTPIYYGYTF. The full variable domain, rest sourced from reference TRBV9 and TRBJ1-2, is DSGVTQTPKHLITATGQRVTLRCSPRSGDLSVYWYQQSLDQGLQFLIQYYNGEERAKGNILERFSAQQFPDLHSELNLSSLELGDSALYFCASSETTGTPIYYGYTFGSGTRLTVV.

The V call is TRBV3-1 (or the pseudogene TRBV3-2), the J call TRBJ1-1; D not resolved. The CDR3 loop spans 14 amino acids. V shed 2 bases and J shed 6 bases, with 13 bases lying between them. Germline CDR1 reads LGHDT; CDR2 reads YNNKEL (reference sequence). As DNA, the CDR3 is TGTGCCAGCAGCCAACTTGGGAGACTAGCTGAAGCTTTCTTT. Translated: CASSQLGRLAEAFF.

The rearrangement links TRBV7-9 to TRBJ1-2, with 9 bases aligning to TRBD1. CDR1 is SEHNR and CDR2 is FQNEAQ in the germline V gene (reference sequence). V lost 0 bases and J lost 3; bases outside the gene matches: 14. The CDR3 runs 19 residues. For the CDR3, the DNA is TGTGCCAGCAGCTTAGCGGGAAACAGGGGGCGGATGTTAGACTATGGCTACACCTTC. Amino acids: CASSLAGNRGRMLDYGYTF.

The V and J genes are TRBV9 and TRBJ1-2; no firm D call. The V and J ends lost 2 bases and 0 bases respectively, with 5 bases between them. Germline CDR1 reads SGDLS; CDR2 reads YYNGEE. The CDR3 covers 13 residues. The CDR3 reads CASSVRANYGYTF. CDR3 coding DNA: TGTGCCAGCAGCGTCCGAGCTAACTATGGCTACACCTTC.

This clone was detected once. The genes are TRBV4-2 and TRBJ2-7; 9 bases match TRBD2. With V trimmed by 1 base and J by 3 bases, 4 bases remained unmatched. The CDR3 sequence is 15 residues long. CDR1 is LGHNA and CDR2 is YNFKEQ in the germline V gene. This chain's CDR3 is CASSQVTRGGYEQYF. As DNA, the CDR3 is TGTGCCAGCAGCCAAGTTACGCGGGGGGGCTACGAGCAGTACTTC.

The CDR3 DNA reads TGTGCCAGCAGCCCGCAGGTTGGGGGGGGGAATGAAAAACTGTTTTTT. Amino acids: CASSPQVGGGNEKLFF. The chain is built from TRBV11-2 and TRBJ1-4, with a possible D match to TRBD1 (5 bases). The CDR3 has 16 amino acids. Trimming cost V 5 bases and J 5 bases, with 18 bases left between them. Germline CDR1 reads SGHAT; CDR2 reads FQNNGV.

The table lists this clone with a count of one. The gene calls are TRBV12-2 and TRBJ1-5; TRBD1, the table's D call, lacks a check against the DNA. TRBV12-2 is labeled a pseudogene. The CDR3 totals 18 residues. The DNA for the CDR3 is TGTGCAAGTCGCTTAGTTCCAGTCGACAGGGGGCCCAGAGAGCCCCAGCATTTT. It codes for CASRLVPVDRGPREPQHF.

The rearrangement links TRBV3-1 (or the pseudogene TRBV3-2) to TRBJ2-7; D not certain. The CDR3 covers 11 residues. Trimming took 4 bases from V and 4 from J, leaving 5 bases between them. CDR1 and CDR2 (germline): LGHDT, YNNKEL (reference sequence). The CDR3 loop reads CASSLLYEQYF. The CDR3 DNA follows: TGTGCCAGCAGCCTTCTATACGAGCAGTACTTC.

This clone has just a few counts. The gene calls are TRBV27 and TRBJ1-6; the D is unclear. The CDR3 extends over 16 amino acids. The germline CDR1 and CDR2 sequences are MNHEY and SMNVEV (reference sequence). The V gene lost 5 bases and the J gene lost 0 bases, with 11 bases spanning the gap. DNA for the CDR3: TGTGCCAGCAGTACATTTACCCGCTCCTATAATTCACCCCTCCACTTT. Encoded protein: CASSTFTRSYNSPLHF.

This chain links TRBV5-1 with TRBJ1-1; 8 bases are a match to TRBD1. Germline V lookup: CDR1 SGHRS, CDR2 YFSETQ. CDR3 size: 15 residues. Trimming cost V 2 bases and J 1 base; bases outside gene matches: 4. CDR3 residues: CASSFTGGTNTEAFF. CDR3 nucleotides: TGCGCCAGCAGCTTTACAGGGGGAACGAACACTGAAGCTTTCTTT.

The chain recombines TRBV30 with TRBJ1-6; tentative D call: TRBD1 (5 bases). Per germline, CDR1 GTSNPN and CDR2 SVGIG (reference sequence). The ends were cut back, 1 base at V and 7 bases at J, with 14 bases in the middle. This CDR3 region has 15 residues. CDR3 sequence: CAWSAGVSPNSPLHF. The CDR3 DNA reads as TGTGCCTGGAGTGCGGGGGTATCTCCCAATTCACCCCTCCACTTT.

The chain uses TRBV29-1 and TRBJ1-3; D unclear. V gave up 7 bases and J gave up 4 bases, with 11 bases separating them. The CDR3 contains 12 residues. Germline V gene sequence: CDR1 SQVTM, CDR2 ANQGSEA. CDR3 DNA sequence: TGCAGCGGTATATACTCAGGAAACACCATATATTTT. Translated, it gives CSGIYSGNTIYF.

V usage is TRBV10-3 and J usage is TRBJ2-3; TRBD2 aligns across 12 bases. This CDR3 is 16 amino acids long. V was clipped by 8 bases and J by 2 bases; unmatched bases: 8. Germline CDR1 is ENHRY and CDR2 is SYGVKD. The CDR3 protein is CAIGGGLAGITDTQYF. In nucleotides, the CDR3 is TGTGCCATCGGGGGGGGACTAGCGGGTATCACAGATACGCAGTATTTT.

The chain recombines TRBV6-4 with TRBJ2-3, with 8 bases that match TRBD2. Per germline, CDR1 MRHNA and CDR2 SNTAGT. V gave up 3 bases and J gave up 1 base; unmatched junction bases: 0. The CDR3 is 14 residues long. The CDR3 nucleotides are TGTGCCAGCAGTGAAGCGGGGGGCACAGATACGCAGTATTTT. The encoded protein is CASSEAGGTDTQYF.

Concerning this clone itself: The sample carries other DNA sequences with the same CDR3. Here the CDR3 reads CASSPAGGPTGELFF. CDR3 nucleotide sequence: TGTGCCAGCAGCCCAGCGGGGGGGCCCACCGGGGAGCTGTTTTTT. The gene calls are TRBV5-4 and TRBJ2-2, with 10 bases aligning to TRBD2. V was pared by 4 bases and J by 4 bases, with 4 bases of the junction left unmatched. CDR3 length: 15 amino acids. Germline CDR1 and CDR2: SGHNT and YYREEE (reference sequence). Full variable domain (missing parts from reference TRBV5-4 and TRBJ2-2): ETGVTQSPTHLIKTRGQQVTLRCSSQSGHNTVSWYQQALGQGPQFIFQYYREEENGRGNFPPRFSGLQFPNYSSELNVNALELDDSALYLCASSPAGGPTGELFFGEGSRLTVL.

This clone occurred many times. The DNA for the CDR3 is TGTGCCAGCAGCCATGGACAGGGAAAGGAGGATACGCAGTATTTT. Encoded protein: CASSHGQGKEDTQYF. V gene TRBV7-9 combines with J gene TRBJ2-3, with 8 nucleotides matching TRBD1. CDR3 size: 15 residues. CDR1 SEHNR and CDR2 FQNEAQ come from the germline V gene (reference sequence). V lost 5 bases, J lost 6 bases, and 10 bases stayed unmatched.

This rearrangement joins TRBV12-5 to TRBJ1-2, with TRBD1 identical over 8 bases. CDR1 and CDR2 from the germline V gene are LGHNT and FRNRAP. The CDR3 totals 16 residues. Trimming cost V 3 bases and J 5 bases; bases outside gene matches: 11. The CDR3 is CASGFQPQDRVYGYTF. The CDR3 DNA sequence: TGTGCTAGTGGTTTCCAACCCCAGGACAGGGTTTATGGCTACACCTTC.

V gene TRBV19 combines with J gene TRBJ1-1; 7 bases are a match to TRBD1. The germline V gene has CDR1 LNHDA and CDR2 SQIVND (reference sequence). The trim removed 3 bases at V and 1 base at J, leaving 8 bases unmatched. The CDR3 covers 16 residues. The DNA for the CDR3 is TGTGCCAGTAGTATGGCTGGACAGGCGCCGAACACTGAAGCTTTCTTT. Its translation is CASSMAGQAPNTEAFF.

Comments on this clone: At one boundary the junction diverges from the germline segment, which might be a read error. The chain recombines TRBV7-7 with TRBJ2-1; 11 nucleotides agree with TRBD2. This CDR3 comprises 12 residues. Germline CDR1 SSHAT, CDR2 FNYEAQ (reference sequence). CDR3 nucleotide sequence: TGTGCCAGCAGCCTAGCGGGGGGTGAGCAGTTCTTC. Its protein is CASSLAGGEQFF.